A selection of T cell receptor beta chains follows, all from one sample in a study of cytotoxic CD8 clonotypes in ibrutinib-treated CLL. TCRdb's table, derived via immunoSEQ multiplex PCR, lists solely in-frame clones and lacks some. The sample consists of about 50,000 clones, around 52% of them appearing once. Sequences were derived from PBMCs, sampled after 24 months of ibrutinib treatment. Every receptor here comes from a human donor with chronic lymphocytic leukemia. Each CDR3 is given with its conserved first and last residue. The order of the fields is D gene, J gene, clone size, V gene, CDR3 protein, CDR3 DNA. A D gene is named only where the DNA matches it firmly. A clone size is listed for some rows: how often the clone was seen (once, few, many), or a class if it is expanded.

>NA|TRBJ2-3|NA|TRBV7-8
CASSFMRTDTQYF
TGTGCCAGCAGCTTTATGCGCACAGATACGCAGTATTTT
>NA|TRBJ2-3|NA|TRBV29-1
CSVEGGRGTDTQYF
TGCAGCGTTGAAGGGGGAAGGGGTACAGATACGCAGTATTTT
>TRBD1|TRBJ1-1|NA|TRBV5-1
CASSLTQTGEAFF
TGCGCCAGCAGCTTGACCCAGACAGGGGAAGCTTTCTTT
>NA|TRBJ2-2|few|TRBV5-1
CASSTGSYGELFF
TGCGCCAGCAGCACGGGAAGCTACGGGGAGCTGTTTTTT
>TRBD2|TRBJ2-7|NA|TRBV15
CATSTVTSGGYEQYF
TGTGCCACCAGCACCGTGACTAGCGGGGGCTACGAGCAGTACTTC
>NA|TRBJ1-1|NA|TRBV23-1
CASSQSPGGGWNTEAFF
TGCGCCAGCAGTCAATCGCCGGGAGGGGGGTGGAACACTGAAGCTTTCTTT
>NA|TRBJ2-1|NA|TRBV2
CASRGRMGTYNEQFF
TGTGCCAGCAGGGGGCGTATGGGAACCTACAATGAGCAGTTCTTC
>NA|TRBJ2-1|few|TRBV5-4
CASSLSRGSSYNEQFF
TGTGCCAGCAGCTTGTCCCGGGGGAGCTCCTACAATGAGCAGTTCTTC
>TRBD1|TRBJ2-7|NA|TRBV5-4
CASSLGGQSYEQYF
TGTGCCAGCAGCTTGGGGGGACAGTCCTACGAGCAGTACTTC
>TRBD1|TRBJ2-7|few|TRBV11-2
CASRGPGTGAEGSYEQYF
TGTGCCAGCAGAGGGCCCGGGACAGGGGCAGAGGGCTCCTACGAGCAGTACTTC
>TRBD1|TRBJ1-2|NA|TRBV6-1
CASSEGGTVYGYTF
TGTGCCAGCAGTGAAGGGGGGACAGTCTATGGCTACACCTTC
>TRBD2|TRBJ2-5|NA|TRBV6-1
CASRKLAGVETQYF
TGTGCCAGCAGAAAACTAGCGGGGGTGGAGACCCAGTACTTC
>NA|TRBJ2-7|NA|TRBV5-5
CASSPGLSSSYEQYF
TGTGCCAGCAGCCCGGGACTCTCAAGCTCCTACGAGCAGTACTTC
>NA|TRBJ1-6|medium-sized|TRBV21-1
CASSKGGGAGLNSPLHF
TGTGCCAGCAGCAAAGGGGGGGGAGCAGGGCTCAATTCACCCCTCCACTTT
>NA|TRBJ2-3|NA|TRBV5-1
CASSLMGADTQYF
TGCGCCAGCAGCTTGATGGGGGCAGATACGCAGTATTTT
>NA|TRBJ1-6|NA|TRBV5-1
CASSSQGTYNSPLHF
TGCGCCAGCAGCTCGCAGGGGACCTATAATTCACCCCTCCACTTT
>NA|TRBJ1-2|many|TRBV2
CASSPAGGLRVSVPGGYTF
TGTGCCAGCAGCCCCGCAGGTGGTTTAAGGGTCAGTGTTCCAGGTGGCTACACCTTC
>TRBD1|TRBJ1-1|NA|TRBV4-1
CASSRAGDSEAFF
TGCGCCAGCAGCCGGGCAGGGGACAGCGAAGCTTTCTTT
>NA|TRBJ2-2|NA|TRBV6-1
CASSLGSTNTGELFF
TGTGCCAGCAGTTTGGGCTCAACGAACACCGGGGAGCTGTTTTTT
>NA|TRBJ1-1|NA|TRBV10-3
CAIRDTGNWDTEAFF
TGTGCCATCAGAGATACAGGGAATTGGGACACTGAAGCTTTCTTT
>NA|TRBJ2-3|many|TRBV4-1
CASSQDRGRTDTQYF
TGCGCCAGCAGCCAAGATCGGGGCCGCACAGATACGCAGTATTTT
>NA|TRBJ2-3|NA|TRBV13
CASSLGQARENTQYF
TGTGCCAGCAGCTTGGGGCAGGCCCGTGAAAATACGCAGTATTTT
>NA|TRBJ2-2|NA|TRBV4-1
CASSPAVAGELFF
TGCGCCAGCAGCCCCGCAGTAGCCGGGGAGCTGTTTTTT
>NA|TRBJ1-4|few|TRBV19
CASSKTGTKDEKLFF
TGTGCCAGTAGTAAAACCGGGACAAAGGATGAAAAACTGTTTTTT
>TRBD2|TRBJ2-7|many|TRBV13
CASSLGAGDDEQYF
TGTGCCAGCAGCTTAGGAGCGGGGGACGACGAGCAGTACTTC
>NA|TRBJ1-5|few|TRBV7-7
CASSTSNWAGLRGNQPQHF
TGTGCTAGCAGCACCTCAAATTGGGCAGGCCTTCGGGGCAATCAGCCCCAGCATTTT
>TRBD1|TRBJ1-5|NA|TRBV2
CASKWGQGGGNQPQHF
TGTGCCAGCAAGTGGGGACAGGGCGGCGGCAATCAGCCCCAGCATTTT
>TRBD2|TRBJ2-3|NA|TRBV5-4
CASSLRLAGDTDTQYF
TGTGCCAGCAGCCTCCGATTAGCGGGGGACACAGATACGCAGTATTTT
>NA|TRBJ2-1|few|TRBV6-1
CASSEGGAGGTSSYNEQFF
TGTGCCAGCAGTGAAGGGGGGGCAGGGGGGACGAGCTCCTACAATGAGCAGTTCTTC
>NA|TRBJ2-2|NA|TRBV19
CASSLGLPSTGELFF
TGTGCCAGTAGCCTGGGACTTCCATCCACCGGGGAGCTGTTTTTT
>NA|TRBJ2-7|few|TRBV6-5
CASSYGPMGNYEQYF
TGTGCCAGCAGTTACGGCCCGATGGGGAACTACGAGCAGTACTTC
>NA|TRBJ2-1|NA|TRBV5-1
CASSTTDSPYNEQFF
TGCGCCAGCAGCACAACCGACAGTCCCTACAATGAGCAGTTCTTC
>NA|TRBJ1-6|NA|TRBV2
CARGLSIDNSPLHF
TGTGCCAGGGGTCTCAGTATCGATAATTCACCCCTCCACTTT
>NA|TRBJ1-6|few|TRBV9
CASSALGLNSPLHF
TGTGCCAGCAGCGCCCTGGGACTTAATTCACCCCTCCACTTT
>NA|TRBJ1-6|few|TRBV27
CASMRVLNGWDSPLHF
TGTGCCAGCATGAGGGTCCTTAACGGGTGGGATTCACCCCTCCACTTT
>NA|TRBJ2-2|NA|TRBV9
CASSPQVGGSSGELFF
TGTGCCAGCAGCCCGCAAGTGGGGGGCTCGAGCGGGGAGCTGTTTTTT
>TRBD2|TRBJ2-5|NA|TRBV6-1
CASSEALAGGHETQYF
TGTGCCAGCAGTGAAGCACTAGCGGGGGGGCACGAGACCCAGTACTTC
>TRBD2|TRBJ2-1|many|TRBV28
CASSLGGTLYNEQFF
TGTGCCAGCAGTTTGGGGGGGACTTTGTACAATGAGCAGTTCTTC
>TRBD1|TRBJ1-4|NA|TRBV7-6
CASSQSLDRVEKLFF
TGTGCCAGCAGCCAAAGCCTGGACAGGGTTGAAAAACTGTTTTTT
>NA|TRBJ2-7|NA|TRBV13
CASSNLRDPYEQYF
TGTGCCAGCAGCAACCTCCGGGACCCCTACGAGCAGTACTTC
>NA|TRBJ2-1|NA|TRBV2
CASRLRDRGEQFF
TGTGCCAGCAGGCTTCGGGATCGGGGTGAGCAGTTCTTC
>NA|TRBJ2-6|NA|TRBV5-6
CASSFTGTGANVLTF
TGTGCCAGCAGCTTTACCGGGACTGGGGCCAACGTCCTGACTTTC
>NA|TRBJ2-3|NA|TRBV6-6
CASSRDFSSTDTQYF
TGTGCCAGCAGTCGGGACTTCTCTAGCACAGATACGCAGTATTTT
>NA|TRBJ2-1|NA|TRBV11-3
CASSPRQSNEQFF
TGTGCCAGCAGCCCTCGACAGTCCAATGAGCAGTTCTTC